The clone carrying this TCR beta chain was detected ten times or more. Its target is unknown. The source of the sample is a study of T cells in Graves' hyperthyroidism and ophthalmopathy. Study conclusions and caveats: Blood shared most expanded thyroid clonotypes above 0.001.

Germline V gives CDR1 LGHDT, CDR2 YNNKEL (reference sequence). Trimming cost V 2 bases and J 5 bases, with 13 bases left between them. CDR3 size: 16 residues. RNA transcripts gave rise to amplified TCR beta CDR3 regions. HTBI primers were used for first-round RT-PCR of the TCR CDR3. TCRdb ran MiXCR on the multiplex PCR reads and lists one entry per CDR3 protein. The repertoire holds 350,000 to 400,000 distinct CDR3 sequences, around 20% seen once, with around 40% in the top ten. The diagnoses drew upon clinical symptoms, serum thyroxine and TRAb, thyroid ultrasound and orbital computed tomography. Input material: blood. The sequence was collected from a young man with Graves' ophthalmopathy. The V call is TRBV3-1, the J call TRBJ1-6; no reliable D call. As DNA, the CDR3 is TGTGCCAGCAGCCAACCTAGAGGAGGGCATAATTCACCCCTCCACTTT. Its translation: CASSQPRGGHNSPLHF.